The clone carrying this T cell receptor beta chain was counted between two and nine times. The antigen is unknown. The data were obtained in a study of CD8 T cells in ankylosing spondylitis. Study results and limitations: Characteristic of ankylosing spondylitis blood, it appeared, was a TCR beta motif comprising about eight highly homologous variants. Earlier literature documents some of the motif variants in reactive arthritis synovial fluid and blood.

Germline CDR1 is SEHNR and CDR2 is FQNEAQ (reference sequence). V was shortened by 10 bases and J by 0 bases, with 16 bases between the two germline ends. CDR3 length: 15 residues. TCRdb ran MiXCR on the 5' RACE reads and lists one entry per CDR3 protein. There are approximately 220,000 distinct CDR3 sequences in the sample; around 16% occur only once, and 40% to 50% lies in the top ten. The source is a male donor with ankylosing spondylitis. This chain uses TRBV7-9 with TRBJ2-4; the D gene is possibly TRBD1 (5 bases). The sample taken for sequencing was blood, either unsorted or a sorted T cell fraction (not recorded which). The CDR3 here is CATADKPPAKNIQYF. The CDR3, as DNA: TGTGCCACCGCGGACAAACCCCCAGCCAAAAACATTCAGTACTTC.